This TCR beta chain was captured in a study of neurological immune-mediated disorders. Study observations and caveats: No clinical or MRI feature was associated with the multiple sclerosis repertoire cluster. In HTLV-1-associated myelopathy, TCR clonal expansion was greatest, and in multiple sclerosis it was least, below healthy controls. No expanded-clone CDR3 amino acid sequence recurred across subjects, suggesting private TCR-beta repertoires.

TCRdb recomputed calls from the 5' RACE reads with MiXCR, one row per CDR3 protein. Of approximately 89,000 distinct CDR3 sequences in the sample, about 4.3% were seen once. Time point denoted: longitudinal time-point 3. This clonotype was seen many times. The antigen is undetermined. Sequenced material: PBMCs. The TCR sequence derives from a woman in her sixties or seventies with multiple sclerosis.

CDR3 nucleotides: TGCAGCGTTAAGGGTACAGGTAGCAATCAGCCCCAGCATTTT. It translates to CSVKGTGSNQPQHF. The chain uses TRBV29-1 and TRBJ1-5; a weak D match, TRBD1 (5 bases). V gave up 5 bases and J gave up 0 bases, with 11 bases separating them. The CDR3 is 14 amino acids. Germline V gene lookup returns CDR1 SQVTM and CDR2 ANQGSEA.